A selection of T cell receptor beta chains follows, all from one sample in a study of blood T cell repertoires in COVID-19. Profiled with immunoSEQ multiplex PCR; TCRdb holds only in-frame clones, not every one. Among fewer than 450,000 clones listed, more than 75% were seen once. Sequenced input: PBMCs or T cells enriched from blood (not recorded which). The receptors originated from a woman aged 18-29 years who had recovered from COVID-19. Both conserved end residues are part of each CDR3. The D gene is left open where the match is weak. Rows give clone size only sometimes, using once, few, many, or a class for an expanded clone.

D: TRBD1
V: TRBV9
size: -
J: TRBJ1-2
DNA: TGTGCCAGCAGCGTGGGGACAGGGTGGTCCAACTATGGCTACACCTTC
CDR3: CASSVGTGWSNYGYTF

D: -
V: TRBV5-6
size: -
J: TRBJ1-1
DNA: TGTGCCAGCAGCTTGCGCGGAAACACTGAAGCTTTCTTT
CDR3: CASSLRGNTEAFF

D: -
V: TRBV4-2
size: -
J: TRBJ1-2
DNA: TGTGCCAGCAGCCCCAACCCCGGGACTGGGAACTATGGCTACACCTTC
CDR3: CASSPNPGTGNYGYTF

D: TRBD1
V: TRBV5-4
size: -
J: TRBJ1-6
DNA: TGTGCCAGCAGCTTGGCAGGACAGGCGGGCTATAATTCACCCCTCCACTTT
CDR3: CASSLAGQAGYNSPLHF

D: -
V: TRBV19
size: -
J: TRBJ1-6
DNA: TGTGCCAGTACCGACCCGGGGGGCTCACCCCTCCACTTT
CDR3: CASTDPGGSPLHF

D: -
V: TRBV4-1
size: -
J: TRBJ1-5
DNA: TGCGCCAGCAGCCAAGTAGGAGGTCAGACGGCTAATCAGCCCCAGCATTTT
CDR3: CASSQVGGQTANQPQHF

D: -
V: TRBV6-5
size: -
J: TRBJ1-5
DNA: TGTGCCAGCAATATAAATAGCAATCAGCCCCAGCATTTT
CDR3: CASNINSNQPQHF

D: TRBD1
V: TRBV6-2/TRBV6-3
size: -
J: TRBJ2-1
DNA: TGTGCCAGCAACCCCAGAGACAGGGAACAACCCTACAATGAGCAGTTCTTC
CDR3: CASNPRDREQPYNEQFF

D: -
V: TRBV2
size: -
J: TRBJ1-2
DNA: TGTGCCAGCAGTGCGGGTGGATCTAACTATGGCTACACCTTC
CDR3: CASSAGGSNYGYTF

D: TRBD2
V: TRBV2
size: -
J: TRBJ2-3
DNA: TGTGCCAGCAGAGGAGCGGGGGAGTATACGCAGTATTTT
CDR3: CASRGAGEYTQYF

D: -
V: TRBV18
size: -
J: TRBJ1-2
DNA: TGTGCCAGCTCACCGGGCGCTAACTATGGCTACACCTTC
CDR3: CASSPGANYGYTF

D: -
V: TRBV2
size: -
J: TRBJ2-2
DNA: TGTGCCGGGCAGGGGCCGAACACCGGGGAGCTGTTTTTT
CDR3: CAGQGPNTGELFF

D: -
V: TRBV29-1
size: -
J: TRBJ2-6
DNA: TGCAGCGTTCTTAGACAGGCCCCTGGGGCCAACGTCCTGACTTTC
CDR3: CSVLRQAPGANVLTF

D: TRBD1
V: TRBV6-5
size: -
J: TRBJ1-2
DNA: TGTGCCAGCAGATCCAGGGGGCGCTTCTATGGCTACACCTTC
CDR3: CASRSRGRFYGYTF

D: TRBD1
V: TRBV12-3/TRBV12-4
size: once
J: TRBJ1-5
DNA: TGTGCCAGCGCTACAGGGGACAATCAGCCCCAGCATTTT
CDR3: CASATGDNQPQHF

D: -
V: TRBV7-9
size: -
J: TRBJ2-1
DNA: TGTGCCAGCAGCTTTTTCAGAAGCTCCTACAATGAGCAGTTCTTC
CDR3: CASSFFRSSYNEQFF

D: -
V: TRBV15
size: once
J: TRBJ1-5
DNA: TGTGCCACCAGGGAACACAATGGACAGTACAATCAGCCCCAGCATTTT
CDR3: CATREHNGQYNQPQHF

D: TRBD1
V: TRBV28
size: -
J: TRBJ1-2
DNA: TGTGCCAGCAGTTTGGGACAGGGATATGGCTACACCTTC
CDR3: CASSLGQGYGYTF